The 8 T cell receptor beta chains in this list originate from one sample, sequenced in a study of cytomegalovirus exposure and HLA in healthy donors. The PCR employed 60 Vbeta primers together with 13 Jbeta primers. TCRdb keeps only in-frame clones here, not all; method: immunoSEQ multiplex PCR. The repertoire includes more than 200,000 clones, 75% to 80% of them detected once, and around 2% sits in the top ten. Sequences were obtained from PBMCs. Receptors originate from a man younger than 35 in good health and CMV-seronegative.

V gene TRBV19 combines with J gene TRBJ1-5; 8 bases fit TRBD1. The V gene's germline CDR1 is LNHDA and CDR2 SQIVND (reference sequence). V was clipped by 8 bases and J by 11 bases; unmatched bases: 14. The CDR3 spans 14 residues. The CDR3 DNA is TGTGCCAGTTCGACAGGGGCGACAAGATTTGCCCAGCATTTT. Amino acids: CASSTGATRFAQHF. The variable domain in full, with the rest retrieved from reference TRBV19 and TRBJ1-5, is DGGITQSPKYLFRKEGQNVTLSCEQNLNHDAMYWYRQDPGQGLRLIYYSQIVNDFQKGDIAEGYSVSREKKESFPLTVTSAQKNPTAFYLCASSTGATRFAQHFGDGTRLSIL.

This clone was observed a single time. The genes are TRBV6-4 and TRBJ2-3, with TRBD2 identical over 15 bases. CDR1 is MRHNA, CDR2 SNTAGT, per germline. V shed 0 bases, J shed 4 bases, and the junction held 2 bases outside the gene matches. This CDR3 is built from 17 residues. For the CDR3, the DNA is TGTGCCAGCAGTGACTCCGGACTAGCGGGAGGGCCAGATACGCAGTATTTT. This encodes CASSDSGLAGGPDTQYF.

About this clone itself: Other DNA sequences in the same sample also yield this CDR3. This chain uses TRBV7-9 with TRBJ2-7; perhaps TRBD2 as D (6 bases). Trimming cost V 6 bases and J 3 bases, with 12 bases left between them. The CDR3 extends over 13 amino acids. Germline CDR1 reads SEHNR; CDR2 reads FQNEAQ (reference sequence). CDR3 region: CASSLGGDYEQYF. The CDR3 region has the DNA TGTGCCAGCAGTCTGGGGGGTGACTACGAGCAGTACTTC.

The chain recombines TRBV27 with TRBJ2-3; 10 nucleotides agree with TRBD2. Germline loops: CDR1 MNHEY, CDR2 SMNVEV (reference sequence). The CDR3 consists of 18 residues. The J segment lost 1 base and the V segment lost 5 bases, leaving 12 bases of the junction unmatched. In DNA, the CDR3 is TGTGCCAGCAGTCTGACCAGCGGGGGGGCCGTTGGCACAGATACGCAGTATTTT. It yields the protein CASSLTSGGAVGTDTQYF.

This chain's CDR3 is CAISAGLAGASGANVLTF. CDR3 bases: TGTGCCATCAGTGCCGGACTAGCGGGAGCGTCGGGGGCCAACGTCCTGACTTTC. The rearrangement joins TRBV10-3 to TRBJ2-6; 13 bases line up with TRBD2. Germline CDR1 reads ENHRY; CDR2 reads SYGVKD. This CDR3 region has 18 residues. V dropped 4 bases and J dropped 4; count of bases not matched to a gene: 7.

This clone was found once. The J gene is TRBJ2-3, the V gene TRBV5-1; D perhaps matches TRBD2 (5 bases). Germline V gives CDR1 SGHRS, CDR2 YFSETQ. There are 18 residues in the CDR3. Between the trimmed V and J ends, which lost 3 bases and 1 base, there was a span of 21 bases. The CDR3, as DNA: TGCGCCAGCAGCTGGCCGACGATCGGGGAAGCTGGCACAGATACGCAGTATTTT. This encodes CASSWPTIGEAGTDTQYF.

V gene TRBV5-4 combines with J gene TRBJ1-2; 7 nucleotides match TRBD1. The germline V gene has CDR1 SGHNT and CDR2 YYREEE (reference sequence). The CDR3 is made up of 13 amino acids. The V and J ends lost 3 bases and 7 bases, in that order; junction bases with no gene match: 6. The DNA for the CDR3 is TGTGCCAGCAGCTCTACAGGGGAAGTTGGCTACACCTTC. Residues: CASSSTGEVGYTF.

CDR3 nucleotides: TGCACCAGCAGCGCAGCGGTTCAAGCGGGATGCACAGATACGCAGTATTTT. It specifies CTSSAAVQAGCTDTQYF. The chain employs TRBV1 and TRBJ2-3; the DNA was not compared with TRBD2, the D call given in the table. TRBV1 is termed a pseudogene. The CDR3 sequence is 17 residues long.